A single sample gave rise to the 24 T cell receptor beta chains below, sequenced in a study of neurological immune-mediated disorders. TCRdb called the 5' RACE reads again in MiXCR, with one record for every CDR3 protein. The table has about 66,000 distinct CDR3 sequences, 3.4% seen once. The specimen was PBMCs. The receptors shown here come from a man aged 35 to 55 with multiple sclerosis.

This clonotype has at least ten counts. The chain has TRBV12-3 or TRBV12-4 and TRBJ1-1; D is unclear. V gave up 8 bases and J gave up 11 bases, with 18 bases separating them. This CDR3 has 12 amino acids. This CDR3 reads CASGSRGKEAFF. The CDR3 DNA reads TGTGCCAGCGGCTCCCGGGGTAAGGAGGCTTTCTTT.

This clonotype was counted at least ten times. This chain uses TRBV6-1 with TRBJ1-1; TRBD1 matches at 7 bases. Trimming took 1 base from V and 14 from J; bases not matched to a gene: 4. Germline values: CDR1 MNHNS, CDR2 SASEGT. This CDR3 has 11 residues. Here the CDR3 reads CASSEEDRLFF. CDR3 nucleotide sequence: TGTGCCAGCAGTGAAGAGGACAGGCTATTCTTT.

This clonotype appeared many times. The chain combines TRBV5-1 with TRBJ1-4, with no clear D. The CDR3 sequence is 14 residues long. The V end lost 4 bases, the J end lost 2 bases, and 9 bases lay between the germline ends. Germline CDR1 is SGHRS and CDR2 is YFSETQ. The CDR3 reads CASSPTSTNEKLFF. The CDR3 DNA reads TGCGCCAGCAGCCCGACAAGTACTAATGAAAAACTGTTTTTT.

The table lists this clonotype with many counts. The V call is TRBV7-8, the J call TRBJ2-5; 7 nucleotides line up with TRBD2. CDR3 length equals 16 residues. J was trimmed by 0 bases and V by 5 bases; bases with no gene match: 9. In germline, CDR1 is SGHVS, CDR2 FQNEAQ. The DNA for the CDR3 is TGTGCCAGCAGCCATACTCGCGGGGGAGACCAAGAGACCCAGTACTTC. Protein product: CASSHTRGGDQETQYF.

The sample holds a few counts of this clonotype. A single base separates this from a much larger clone, so it may be a read error. The chain has TRBV20-1 and TRBJ2-3; TRBD1 is a possible D gene (5 bases). Germline V CDR1 and CDR2: DFQATT, SNEGSKA (reference sequence). V dropped 7 bases and J dropped 1 base, with 12 bases sitting between them. The CDR3 has 13 residues. The CDR3 bases are TGCAGTGATCCCAGGGATGGCACAGATACGCAGTATTTT. Its translation: CSDPRDGTDTQYF.

This clonotype was seen repeatedly, ten times or more. This chain links TRBV20-1 with TRBJ1-5, with D unclear. This CDR3 region has 15 residues. Germline V gene lookup returns CDR1 DFQATT and CDR2 SNEGSKA (reference sequence). V lost 4 bases and J 0 bases, leaving 13 bases between the germline ends. CDR3 DNA sequence: TGCAGTGCTACCTTGCCGGGGAATAGCAATCAGCCCCAGCATTTT. Protein product: CSATLPGNSNQPQHF.

Worth noting for this clonotype: This may come from a read error, since a much larger clone is one base off. The V call is TRBV27, the J call TRBJ2-7, with D perhaps matching TRBD2 (5 bases). Between the trimmed V and J ends, which lost 4 bases and 8 bases, there was a span of 15 bases. The CDR3 runs 13 residues. Germline V CDR1 and CDR2: MNHEY, SMNVEV (reference sequence). In DNA form, the CDR3 reads TGTGCCAGCAGTTCCAGTGGAGGTGTTAAGCAGTACTTC. This translates into CASSSSGGVKQYF.

This clonotype has ten or more counts. This chain joins TRBV20-1 and TRBJ2-7; 7 nucleotides align to TRBD2. Germline CDR1 reads DFQATT; CDR2 reads SNEGSKA (reference sequence). V gave up 0 bases and J gave up 6 bases; unmatched junction bases: 2. The CDR3 totals 12 residues. The CDR3, as DNA: TGCAGTGCTAGAGATGGGAGGGGCGAGCAGTACTTC. Translation gives CSARDGRGEQYF.

In its sample, this clonotype was seen many times. This rearrangement joins TRBV12-3 or TRBV12-4 to TRBJ1-1; unclear D gene. This CDR3 has 14 residues. V shed 6 bases and J shed 6 bases, with 17 bases lying between them. CDR3 sequence reads: CASRPPGFGAEAFF. The CDR3 bases are TGTGCCAGCAGGCCGCCGGGTTTTGGCGCTGAAGCTTTCTTT.

This clonotype was detected ten times or more. The genes are TRBV5-6 and TRBJ1-2; the D is unclear. V lost 4 bases and J 6 bases, leaving 13 bases between the germline ends. Germline CDR1 is SGHDT and CDR2 is YYEEEE. CDR3 length equals 13 residues. The CDR3 here is CASSASGIHGYTF. CDR3 in DNA: TGTGCCAGCAGCGCAAGCGGAATTCATGGCTACACCTTC.

In this sample, this clonotype turned up many times. V usage is TRBV29-1 and J usage is TRBJ2-7; 8 nucleotides agree with TRBD1. Germline lookup yields CDR1 SQVTM and CDR2 ANQGSEA. The V gene end was trimmed by 3 bases and the J gene end by 7 bases; junction bases not matched to a gene: 17. CDR3 length: 16 amino acids. CDR3 amino acids: CSVDGTGPDRLEEQYF. The DNA of the CDR3 is TGCAGCGTTGACGGGACAGGCCCCGATCGATTGGAAGAGCAGTACTTC.

In its sample, this clonotype was seen many times. The chain is built from TRBV12-3 or TRBV12-4 and TRBJ2-2; 11 positions agree with TRBD2. This CDR3 has 20 amino acids. V shed 2 bases, J shed 4 bases, and the junction held 15 bases outside the gene matches. CDR3 sequence (DNA): TGTGCCAGCAGTTTAAGGGGGGATCACCTAGCGGGGGGAGTCACCGGGGAGCTGTTTTTT. The encoded protein is CASSLRGDHLAGGVTGELFF.

The V gene is TRBV7-6, the J gene TRBJ2-2; D not resolved. The germline V gene has CDR1 SGHVS and CDR2 FNYEAQ. Trimming cost V 1 base and J 5 bases, with 8 bases left between them. The CDR3 extends over 14 amino acids. This CDR3 reads CASSLVGDTGELFF. The CDR3 nucleotides read TGTGCCAGCAGCTTAGTTGGGGATACCGGGGAGCTGTTTTTT. Filled out from reference TRBV7-6 and TRBJ2-2, the complete variable domain reads GAGVSQSPRYKVTKRGQDVALRCDPISGHVSLYWYRQALGQGPEFLTYFNYEAQQDKSGLPNDRFSAERPEGSISTLTIQRTEQRDSAMYRCASSLVGDTGELFFGEGSRLTVL.

This clonotype has just a few counts. One end of the junction is discordant with germline, which a read error may explain. This sequence joins TRBV10-3 and TRBJ1-6; 8 nucleotides match TRBD1. Germline V lookup: CDR1 ENHRY, CDR2 SYGVKD. CDR3 size: 16 residues. CDR3 sequence reads: CAISLRTGTESSTLNF. As DNA, the CDR3 is TGTGCCATCAGTCTCAGGACAGGGACAGAGTCCTCAACCCTCAACTTT.

To note about this clonotype: One junction end does not reproduce the germline sequence, and a read error may be involved. The genes are TRBV5-1 and TRBJ1-6; D unresolved. CDR1 is SGHRS, CDR2 YFSETQ, per germline. The CDR3 runs 14 residues. The CDR3 DNA sequence: TGCGCCAGCAGCATGGGCCTTTCCAATTCAACCCTCAACTTT. The encoded protein is CASSMGLSNSTLNF.

Many counts were recorded for this clonotype. V and J are TRBV5-1 and TRBJ1-1; D is unresolved. Germline loops: CDR1 SGHRS, CDR2 YFSETQ. The CDR3 is made up of 13 amino acids. Deletions cut 0 bases from V and 4 bases from J, with 7 bases between. The CDR3 DNA follows: TGCGCCAGCAGCTTGGCTGTCGGCACTGAAGCTTTCTTT. Translating it yields CASSLAVGTEAFF.

This clonotype was counted ten times or more. The chain combines TRBV5-1 with TRBJ1-1, with a tentative D call TRBD1 (5 bases). Trimming pared 1 base from V and 1 base from J, leaving 8 bases between. Germline values: CDR1 SGHRS, CDR2 YFSETQ. This CDR3 is built from 14 residues. The chain's CDR3 is CASSLTGGNTEAFF. The CDR3 DNA is TGCGCCAGCAGCTTGACAGGCGGGAACACTGAAGCTTTCTTT.

This clonotype appeared many times. The chain recombines TRBV5-1 with TRBJ2-1; 7 bases map to TRBD2. J lost 0 bases, V lost 3 bases, and 3 bases had no gene match. CDR1 SGHRS and CDR2 YFSETQ come from the germline V gene. The CDR3 totals 15 residues. This CDR3 is CASSWGGGSYNEQFF. CDR3 in DNA: TGCGCCAGCAGCTGGGGCGGGGGCTCCTACAATGAGCAGTTCTTC. The full variable domain, in which reference TRBV5-1 and TRBJ2-1 provide the parts outside the CDR3, is KAGVTQTPRYLIKTRGQQVTLSCSPISGHRSVSWYQQTPGQGLQFLFEYFSETQRNKGNFPGRFSGRQFSNSRSEMNVSTLELGDSALYLCASSWGGGSYNEQFFGPGTRLTVL.

In this sample, this clonotype turned up many times. The rearrangement joins TRBV7-6 to TRBJ2-7, with 12 bases aligning to TRBD2. Germline assignment: CDR1 SGHVS and CDR2 FNYEAQ. The CDR3 consists of 16 residues. Trimming removed 1 base from V and 5 bases from J; junction bases left unmatched: 6. The CDR3, as DNA: TGTGCCAGCAGCTTAGGGGGACTAGCGGGTATCAACGAGCAGTACTTC. This gives the protein CASSLGGLAGINEQYF.

This clonotype was seen a few times. The rearrangement uses TRBV20-1 and TRBJ1-2; D is unresolved. The V and J ends lost 6 bases and 8 bases respectively, with 22 bases between them. CDR3 size: 14 residues. Germline-derived CDR1 and CDR2 are DFQATT and SNEGSKA (reference sequence). The CDR3 is CSAIGRGPLRGYTF. Written as DNA, the CDR3 is TGCAGTGCCATAGGACGGGGTCCCTTGCGAGGCTACACCTTC.

This clonotype was seen many times. V and J are TRBV29-1 and TRBJ2-1, with D uncertain. Per germline, CDR1 SQVTM and CDR2 ANQGSEA. V lost 7 bases, J lost 9 bases, and 10 bases lay in between. This CDR3 is built from 10 residues. CDR3 amino acids: CSASRGEQFF. CDR3 in DNA: TGCAGCGCCTCCCGCGGTGAGCAGTTCTTC.

Ten or more counts support this clonotype. A read error may be the cause here, since a much bigger clone is one base away. The rearrangement links TRBV5-1 to TRBJ1-2, with D perhaps matching TRBD1 (5 bases). The germline gives CDR1 SGHRS, CDR2 YFSETQ. Deletions cut 0 bases from V and 7 bases from J, with 13 bases between. The length of the CDR3 is 14 residues. DNA for the CDR3: TGCGCCAGCAGCTTGGGAAAGGGGCAGGTTGGCTACACCTTC. Translating it yields CASSLGKGQVGYTF.

This clonotype came up many times. This chain uses TRBV7-3 with TRBJ2-5, with no clear D. The V gene's germline CDR1 is SGHTA and CDR2 FQGTGA. The V gene lost 2 bases and the J gene lost 2 bases, with 6 bases spanning the gap. This CDR3 is 13 amino acids long. CDR3 coding DNA: TGTGCCAGCAGCTTATCGAGACAAGAGACCCAGTACTTC. As protein: CASSLSRQETQYF.

This CDR3 is CASSYPRVDYQETQYF. The DNA for the CDR3 is TGTGCCAGCAGTTACCCCAGGGTTGACTACCAAGAGACCCAGTACTTC. The chain is built from TRBV6-6 and TRBJ2-5; TRBD1 is a possible D gene (5 bases). Trimming removed 2 bases from V and 0 bases from J, with 13 bases in between. The germline V gene encodes CDR1 MNHNY and CDR2 SVGAGI (reference sequence). The CDR3 is made up of 16 amino acids.